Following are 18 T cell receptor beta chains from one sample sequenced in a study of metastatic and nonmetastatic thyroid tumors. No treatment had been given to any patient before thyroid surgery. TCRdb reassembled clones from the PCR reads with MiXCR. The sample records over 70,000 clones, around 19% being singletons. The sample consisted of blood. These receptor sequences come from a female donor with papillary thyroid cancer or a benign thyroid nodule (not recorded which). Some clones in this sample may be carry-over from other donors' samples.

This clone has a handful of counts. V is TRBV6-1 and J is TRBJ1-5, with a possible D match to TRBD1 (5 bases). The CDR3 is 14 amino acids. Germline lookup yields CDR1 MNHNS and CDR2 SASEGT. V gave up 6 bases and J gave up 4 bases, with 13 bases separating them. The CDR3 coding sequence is TGTGCCAGCAGCCGGGACGGCGAGAATCAGCCCCAGCATTTT. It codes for CASSRDGENQPQHF.

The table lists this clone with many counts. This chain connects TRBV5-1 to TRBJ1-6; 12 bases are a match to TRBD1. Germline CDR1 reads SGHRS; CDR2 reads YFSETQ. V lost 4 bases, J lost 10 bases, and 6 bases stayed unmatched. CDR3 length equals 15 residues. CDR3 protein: CASSLRDRGRSPLHF. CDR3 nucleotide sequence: TGCGCCAGCAGCCTCCGGGACAGGGGGCGATCACCCCTCCACTTT.

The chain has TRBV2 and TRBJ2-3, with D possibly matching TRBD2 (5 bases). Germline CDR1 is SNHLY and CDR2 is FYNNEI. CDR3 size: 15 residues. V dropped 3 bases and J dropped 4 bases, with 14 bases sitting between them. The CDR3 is CASSETGSSADTQYF. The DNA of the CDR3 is TGTGCCAGCAGTGAGACTGGGAGTAGCGCAGATACGCAGTATTTT.

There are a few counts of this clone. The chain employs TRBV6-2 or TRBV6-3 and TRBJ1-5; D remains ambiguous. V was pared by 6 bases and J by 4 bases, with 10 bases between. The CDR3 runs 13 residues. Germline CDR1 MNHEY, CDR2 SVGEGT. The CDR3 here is CASSNTWNQPQHF. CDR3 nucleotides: TGTGCCAGCAGCAATACTTGGAATCAGCCCCAGCATTTT.

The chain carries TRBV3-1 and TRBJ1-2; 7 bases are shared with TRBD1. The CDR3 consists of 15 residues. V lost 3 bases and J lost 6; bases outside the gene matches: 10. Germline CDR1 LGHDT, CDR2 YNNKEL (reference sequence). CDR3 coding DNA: TGTGCCAGCAGCCAGCTGTCAGGGGGACGAAATGGCTACACCTTC. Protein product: CASSQLSGGRNGYTF.

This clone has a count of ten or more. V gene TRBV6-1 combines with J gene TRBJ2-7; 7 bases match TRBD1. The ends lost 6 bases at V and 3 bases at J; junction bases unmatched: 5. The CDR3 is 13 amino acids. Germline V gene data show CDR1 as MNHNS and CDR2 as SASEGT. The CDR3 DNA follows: TGTGCCAGCAGGACGACAGGGAGCTACGAGCAGTACTTC. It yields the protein CASRTTGSYEQYF.

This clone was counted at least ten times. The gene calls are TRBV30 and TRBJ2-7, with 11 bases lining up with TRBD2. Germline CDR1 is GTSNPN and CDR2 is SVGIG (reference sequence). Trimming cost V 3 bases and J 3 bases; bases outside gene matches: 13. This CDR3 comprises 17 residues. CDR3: CAWSAGTSGPWGYEQYF. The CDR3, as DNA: TGTGCCTGGAGCGCCGGGACTAGCGGCCCCTGGGGCTACGAGCAGTACTTC.

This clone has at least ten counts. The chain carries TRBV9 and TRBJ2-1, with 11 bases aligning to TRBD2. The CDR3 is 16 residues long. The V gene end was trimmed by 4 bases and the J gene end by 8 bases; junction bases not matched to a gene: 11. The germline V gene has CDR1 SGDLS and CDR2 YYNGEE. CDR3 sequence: CASSTGTSGQADEQFF. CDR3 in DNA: TGTGCCAGCAGCACAGGGACTAGCGGCCAGGCCGATGAGCAGTTCTTC. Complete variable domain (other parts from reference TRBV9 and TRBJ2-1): DSGVTQTPKHLITATGQRVTLRCSPRSGDLSVYWYQQSLDQGLQFLIQYYNGEERAKGNILERFSAQQFPDLHSELNLSSLELGDSALYFCASSTGTSGQADEQFFGPGTRLTVL.

CDR3: CAWRRQGIYEQYF. As DNA, the CDR3 is TGTGCCTGGAGAAGACAGGGGATCTACGAGCAGTACTTC. The chain employs TRBV30 and TRBJ2-7; 8 bases agree with TRBD1. Germline CDR1 GTSNPN, CDR2 SVGIG (reference sequence). With V trimmed by 3 bases and J by 3 bases, 4 bases remained unmatched. The CDR3 length is 13 residues.

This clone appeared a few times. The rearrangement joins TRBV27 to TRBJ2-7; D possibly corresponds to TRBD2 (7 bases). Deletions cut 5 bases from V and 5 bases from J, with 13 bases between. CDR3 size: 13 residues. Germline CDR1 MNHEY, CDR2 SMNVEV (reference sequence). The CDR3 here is CASSQGRGDEQYF. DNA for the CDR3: TGTGCCAGCAGTCAGGGGAGGGGCGACGAGCAGTACTTC.

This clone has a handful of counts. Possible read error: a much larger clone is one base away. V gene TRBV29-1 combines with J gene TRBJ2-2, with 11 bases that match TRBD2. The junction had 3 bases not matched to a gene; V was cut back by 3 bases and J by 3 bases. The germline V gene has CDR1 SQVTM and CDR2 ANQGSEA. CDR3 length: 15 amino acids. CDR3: CSVEGLAVYTGELFF. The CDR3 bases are TGCAGCGTTGAGGGACTAGCGGTTTACACCGGGGAGCTGTTTTTT.

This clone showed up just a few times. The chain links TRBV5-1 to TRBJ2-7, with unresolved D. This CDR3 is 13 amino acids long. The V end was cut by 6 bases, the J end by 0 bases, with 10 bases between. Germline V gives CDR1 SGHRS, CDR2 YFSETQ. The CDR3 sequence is CASTTEVSYEQYF. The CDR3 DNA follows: TGCGCCAGCACCACTGAAGTCTCCTACGAGCAGTACTTC.

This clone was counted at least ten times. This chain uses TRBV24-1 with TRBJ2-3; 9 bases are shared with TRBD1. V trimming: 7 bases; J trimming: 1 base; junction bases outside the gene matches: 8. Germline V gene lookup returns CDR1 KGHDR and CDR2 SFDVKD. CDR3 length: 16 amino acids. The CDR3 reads CATSGGQGTRTDTQYF. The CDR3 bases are TGTGCCACCAGCGGCGGACAGGGGACCCGCACAGATACGCAGTATTTT.

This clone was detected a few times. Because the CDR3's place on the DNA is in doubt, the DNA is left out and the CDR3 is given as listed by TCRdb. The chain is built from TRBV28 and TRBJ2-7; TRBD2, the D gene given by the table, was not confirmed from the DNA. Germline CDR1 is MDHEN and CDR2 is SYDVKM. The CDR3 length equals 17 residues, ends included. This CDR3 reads CASSSSNMGLGSYEQYF.

CDR3 sequence: CASGPGTGEVEKLFF. DNA for the CDR3: TGCGCCAGCGGACCAGGGACAGGGGAGGTTGAAAAACTGTTTTTT. V is TRBV5-1 and J is TRBJ1-4; 10 bases agree with TRBD1. V shed 7 bases and J 7 bases; nucleotides not matched to a gene: 10. The CDR3 runs 15 residues. Germline CDR1 and CDR2: SGHRS and YFSETQ.

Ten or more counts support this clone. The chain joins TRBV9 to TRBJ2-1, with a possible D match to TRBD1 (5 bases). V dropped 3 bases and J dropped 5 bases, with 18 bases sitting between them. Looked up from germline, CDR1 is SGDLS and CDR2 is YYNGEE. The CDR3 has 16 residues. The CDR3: CASSGRRAGQDNEQFF. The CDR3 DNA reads TGTGCCAGCAGCGGCCGCCGCGCAGGGCAAGACAATGAGCAGTTCTTC.

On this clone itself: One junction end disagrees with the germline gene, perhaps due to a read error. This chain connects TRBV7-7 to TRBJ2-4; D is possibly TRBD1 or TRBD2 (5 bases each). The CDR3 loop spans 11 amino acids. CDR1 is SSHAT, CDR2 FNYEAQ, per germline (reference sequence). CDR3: CASSLGDIQYF. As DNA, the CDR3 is TGTGCTAGCAGCTTGGGGGACATTCAGTACTTC.

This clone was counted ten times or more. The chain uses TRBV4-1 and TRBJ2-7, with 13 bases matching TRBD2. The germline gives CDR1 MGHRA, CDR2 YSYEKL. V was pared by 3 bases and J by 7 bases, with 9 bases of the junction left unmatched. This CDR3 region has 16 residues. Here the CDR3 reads CASSHPLAGGAGEQYF. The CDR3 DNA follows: TGCGCCAGCAGCCACCCACTAGCGGGAGGGGCGGGAGAGCAGTACTTC.